Below are 14 T cell receptor beta chains sequenced from a single sample in a study of beta chain features in type 1 diabetes. The antigens for these receptors are not known. General study points: Researchers report that Type 1 diabetes patients had moderately but significantly shorter TCRB CDR3s across all four CD4+ subsets.

Every bit of the isolated RNA underwent reverse transcription, so sequencing read expressed TCRB transcripts. Sequencing used immunoSEQ multiplex PCR; TCRdb keeps in-frame clones, though not all of them. In the table there are about 130,000 clones, approximately 9% of which are singletons. Sequenced: central memory CD4+ T cells from blood. These receptors originate from a man aged 25-40 years with type 1 diabetes.

The V call is TRBV7-6, the J call TRBJ2-3; unclear D gene. V was shortened by 5 bases and J by 2 bases, with 14 bases between the two germline ends. Per the germline V gene, CDR1 is SGHVS and CDR2 is FNYEAQ. This CDR3 is 15 amino acids long. CDR3 amino acids: CASSLTAVYTDTQYF. CDR3 DNA: TGTGCCAGCAGCCTAACTGCGGTCTACACAGATACGCAGTATTTT.

This clone was detected only a few times. The J gene is TRBJ1-2, the V gene TRBV7-2; TRBD1 agrees at 8 bases. CDR1 is SGHTA, CDR2 FQGNSA, per germline. V was clipped by 6 bases and J by 4 bases; unmatched bases: 4. This CDR3 has 13 amino acids. The CDR3 DNA sequence: TGTGCCAGCAGGAAAGGGACAGGCTATGGCTACACCTTC. This sequence encodes CASRKGTGYGYTF.

In this sample, this clone turned up a few times. The V gene is TRBV7-9, the J gene TRBJ2-5; D not certain. The germline CDR1 and CDR2 sequences are SEHNR and FQNEAQ (reference sequence). V was pared by 3 bases and J by 2 bases, with 7 bases between. The CDR3 is 13 residues long. The CDR3 loop is CASSFTRQETQYF. The CDR3 nucleotides read TGTGCCAGCAGCTTTACTCGTCAAGAGACCCAGTACTTC.

The rearrangement uses TRBV9 and TRBJ2-3; TRBD2 matches at 10 bases. The CDR3 contains 14 residues. Germline V lookup: CDR1 SGDLS, CDR2 YYNGEE. V dropped 4 bases and J dropped 6; count of bases not matched to a gene: 5. In nucleotides, the CDR3 is TGTGCCAGCAGCCCTAGCGGGGGATCGGATACGCAGTATTTT. It codes for CASSPSGGSDTQYF.

The rearrangement links TRBV5-1 to TRBJ2-3, with 7 positions matching TRBD2. This CDR3 contains 16 residues. Germline CDR1 SGHRS, CDR2 YFSETQ. V shed 2 bases, J shed 0 bases, and the junction held 6 bases outside the gene matches. CDR3 in amino acids: CASSFHQRGSTDTQYF. The DNA of the CDR3 is TGCGCCAGCAGCTTTCACCAGCGGGGAAGCACAGATACGCAGTATTTT.

This clone was found a few times. The rearrangement links TRBV2 to TRBJ2-5; TRBD2 aligns across 12 bases. The germline CDR1 and CDR2 sequences are SNHLY and FYNNEI. There are 14 residues in the CDR3. With V trimmed by 7 bases and J by 5 bases, 5 bases remained unmatched. The CDR3 DNA reads TGTGCCAGCACCGAGACTAGCGGGGGTGAGACCCAGTACTTC. As protein: CASTETSGGETQYF.

The gene calls are TRBV5-6 and TRBJ2-2, with D perhaps TRBD1 (6 bases). The CDR3 runs to 16 residues. V was pared by 6 bases and J by 1 base, with 16 bases between. Germline V CDR1 and CDR2: SGHDT, YYEEEE. This CDR3 reads CASTKLGQRNTGELFF. DNA for the CDR3: TGTGCCAGCACCAAGCTCGGACAGAGGAACACCGGGGAGCTGTTTTTT.

The chain employs TRBV11-1 and TRBJ2-4; D ambiguous. Trimming shortened V by 5 bases and J by 1 base, and 9 bases separated the two germline ends. CDR1 and CDR2 (germline): SGHAT, FQDESV (reference sequence). The CDR3 consists of 14 residues. CDR3 residues: CASSLPGAKNIQYF. Written as DNA, the CDR3 is TGTGCCAGCAGCCTGCCCGGGGCCAAAAACATTCAGTACTTC.

The table lists this clone with a few counts. J is TRBJ2-1 and V is TRBV11-2; TRBD1 is a possible D gene (6 bases). V was clipped by 5 bases and J by 16 bases, with 18 bases between them. Germline V gives CDR1 SGHAT, CDR2 FQNNGV. CDR3 length: 12 amino acids. CDR3 DNA sequence: TGTGCCAGCAGCCTCGAGGACAGCAGTATATTCTTC. The encoded protein is CASSLEDSSIFF.

This clone was counted between two and nine times. This chain uses TRBV6-5 with TRBJ2-1; 8 bases align to TRBD2. The CDR3 is 15 residues long. V dropped 6 bases and J dropped 8; count of bases not matched to a gene: 12. Per germline, CDR1 MNHEY and CDR2 SVGAGI. The CDR3 loop is CASSTPGGNLYEQFF. CDR3 nucleotide sequence: TGTGCCAGCAGCACCCCGGGGGGGAATCTCTATGAGCAGTTCTTC.

In this sample, this clone turned up many times. The V gene is TRBV6-1, the J gene TRBJ2-5; 8 bases agree with TRBD1. Trimming removed 4 bases from V and 5 bases from J; junction bases left unmatched: 3. Germline CDR1 reads MNHNS; CDR2 reads SASEGT. The CDR3 loop spans 13 amino acids. CDR3 loop: CASSGQGRETQYF. CDR3 DNA: TGTGCCAGCAGTGGACAGGGGAGGGAGACCCAGTACTTC.

J is TRBJ2-3 and V is TRBV7-2; 7 positions match TRBD2. The CDR3 is 21 residues long. CDR1 is SGHTA and CDR2 is FQGNSA in the germline V gene. V shed 0 bases and J 4 bases; nucleotides not matched to a gene: 22. CDR3 in amino acids: CASSLASHPGGFFTEADTQYF. CDR3 bases: TGTGCCAGCAGCTTAGCGTCTCACCCGGGGGGTTTTTTTACGGAGGCAGATACGCAGTATTTT. The full variable domain, in which reference TRBV7-2 and TRBJ2-3 provide the parts outside the CDR3, is GAGVSQSPSNKVTEKGKDVELRCDPISGHTALYWYRQSLGQGLEFLIYFQGNSAPDKSGLPSDRFSAERTGGSVSTLTIQRTQQEDSAVYLCASSLASHPGGFFTEADTQYFGPGTRLTVL.

This clone was picked up a small number of times. The chain joins TRBV28 to TRBJ1-5; 7 nucleotides line up with TRBD1. V lost 6 bases, J lost 11 bases, and 7 bases stayed unmatched. The CDR3 is 12 amino acids. Germline loops: CDR1 MDHEN, CDR2 SYDVKM. CDR3 nucleotide sequence: TGTGCCAGCAGCCAAGGACAGGTAGCCCAGCATTTT. This gives the protein CASSQGQVAQHF.

The chain recombines TRBV18 with TRBJ2-3; 7 bases are a match to TRBD2. CDR1 is KGHSH, CDR2 LQKENI, per germline. V lost 3 bases and J lost 3; bases outside the gene matches: 9. CDR3 length: 16 amino acids. In DNA, the CDR3 is TGTGCCAGCTCACCCTTGGCGGGGGTGAGAACAGATACGCAGTATTTT. It encodes CASSPLAGVRTDTQYF.